One sample yielded the 3 T cell receptor beta chains listed below, sequenced in a study of T cells in localized non-small cell lung cancer. Using immunoSEQ multiplex PCR, the repertoire was profiled, and TCRdb retains in-frame clones only, with some absent. The repertoire holds approximately 60,000 clones, with roughly 88% as singletons. Material: peripheral blood, obtained before any cancer treatment. The receptor set was obtained from a woman aged 35 to 75 with stage I lung adenocarcinoma.

The chain is built from TRBV18 and TRBJ2-7; maybe TRBD1 (5 bases). This CDR3 is 15 amino acids long. Trimming stripped 3 bases from V and 0 bases from J, with 12 bases between. The germline V gene has CDR1 KGHSH and CDR2 LQKENI. The CDR3 loop reads CASSPVERGSYEQYF. CDR3 in DNA: TGTGCCAGCTCACCCGTCGAAAGGGGCTCCTACGAGCAGTACTTC.

J is TRBJ1-5 and V is TRBV19; D perhaps matches TRBD1 (6 bases). This CDR3 has 12 residues. Germline CDR1 reads LNHDA; CDR2 reads SQIVND (reference sequence). V shed 3 bases and J shed 7 bases, with 7 bases lying between them. In DNA, the CDR3 is TGTGCCAGTAGTATTGGGGGCCAGCCCCAGCATTTT. Protein: CASSIGGQPQHF.

The chain combines TRBV9 with TRBJ2-4, with 8 bases identical to TRBD2. The V gene end was trimmed by 1 base and the J gene end by 10 bases; junction bases not matched to a gene: 13. The CDR3 contains 16 residues. Germline CDR1 and CDR2: SGDLS and YYNGEE. CDR3 coding DNA: TGTGCCAGCAGCGTATCGGCTAGCGGGCCTTCCCCTATTCAGTACTTC. It yields the protein CASSVSASGPSPIQYF.